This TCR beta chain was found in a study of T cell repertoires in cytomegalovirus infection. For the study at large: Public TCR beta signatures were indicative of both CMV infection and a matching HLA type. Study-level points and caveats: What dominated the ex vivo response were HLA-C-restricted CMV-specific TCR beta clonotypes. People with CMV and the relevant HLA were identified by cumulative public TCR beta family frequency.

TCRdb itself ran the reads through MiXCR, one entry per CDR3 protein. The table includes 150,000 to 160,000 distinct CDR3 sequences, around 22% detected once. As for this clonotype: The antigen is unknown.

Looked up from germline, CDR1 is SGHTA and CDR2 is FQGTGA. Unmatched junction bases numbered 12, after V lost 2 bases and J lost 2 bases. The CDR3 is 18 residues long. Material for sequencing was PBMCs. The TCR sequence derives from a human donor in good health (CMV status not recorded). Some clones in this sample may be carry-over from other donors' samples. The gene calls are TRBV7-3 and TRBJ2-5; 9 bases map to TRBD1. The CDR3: CASSLRTGATRGQETQYF. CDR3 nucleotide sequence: TGTGCCAGCAGCTTACGGACAGGGGCAACTCGGGGACAAGAGACCCAGTACTTC.